The 10 T cell receptor beta chains listed next were all sequenced from one sample in a study of T cell responses to AZD1222 COVID-19 vaccine. The assay was immunoSEQ multiplex PCR, and TCRdb's table has in-frame clones only and misses some. The table shows hundreds of thousands of clones, with approximately 94% occurring only once. Sample: peripheral blood, taken on day 0 of MenACWY control vaccination. The receptor set was obtained from an adult in good health.

This chain joins TRBV7-2 and TRBJ2-3; TRBD2 matches at 9 bases. Germline trimming cut 4 bases from V and 3 bases from J; bases unmatched to any gene: 2. The germline gives CDR1 SGHTA, CDR2 FQGNSA. This CDR3 comprises 14 residues. The CDR3 DNA follows: TGTGCCAGCAGCTCTGGACTAGCGACAGATACGCAGTATTTT. It codes for CASSSGLATDTQYF.

The CDR3 DNA is TGTGCCAGCTACGGAGTTATGAGGTACGGGCCGGGCACTGAAGCTTTCTTT. Its protein product is CASYGVMRYGPGTEAFF. The chain uses TRBV28 and TRBJ1-1; unclear D gene. This CDR3 has 17 amino acids. The germline CDR1 and CDR2 sequences are MDHEN and SYDVKM. V was shortened by 8 bases and J by 4 bases, with 26 bases between the two germline ends.

The chain links TRBV5-4 to TRBJ1-2, with TRBD1 matching 7 bases. V lost 4 bases and J lost 7; bases outside the gene matches: 7. Looked up from germline, CDR1 is SGHNT and CDR2 is YYREEE (reference sequence). The CDR3 totals 13 residues. The CDR3: CASSPGTVGGYTF. The CDR3 nucleotides read TGTGCCAGCAGCCCTGGGACAGTGGGTGGCTACACCTTC. The full variable domain, in which reference TRBV5-4 and TRBJ1-2 provide the parts outside the CDR3, is ETGVTQSPTHLIKTRGQQVTLRCSSQSGHNTVSWYQQALGQGPQFIFQYYREEENGRGNFPPRFSGLQFPNYSSELNVNALELDDSALYLCASSPGTVGGYTFGSGTRLTVV.

The chain recombines TRBV7-8 with TRBJ2-2; 9 nucleotides align to TRBD2. V shed 3 bases, J shed 5 bases, and the junction held 10 bases outside the gene matches. Germline CDR1 and CDR2: SGHVS and FQNEAQ. The CDR3 is made up of 17 amino acids. This CDR3 reads CASSLVSGTSRTGELFF. CDR3 in DNA: TGTGCCAGCAGCTTGGTTTCCGGGACTAGCAGGACCGGGGAGCTGTTTTTT.

This clone occurred once. This chain connects TRBV6-6 to TRBJ1-3; no clear D. Trimming stripped 7 bases from V and 0 bases from J, with 10 bases between. Per germline, CDR1 MNHNY and CDR2 SVGAGI (reference sequence). CDR3 size: 14 residues. The CDR3 DNA follows: TGTGCCAGCATCCAGATGAGCTCTGGAAACACCATATATTTT. Translated: CASIQMSSGNTIYF.

This sequence joins TRBV6-5 and TRBJ2-5; 7 positions agree with TRBD2. Germline V CDR1 and CDR2: MNHEY, SVGAGI. This CDR3 has 14 amino acids. With 4 bases clipped from V and 5 bases from J, the junction kept 7 bases outside the gene matches. Here the CDR3 reads CASSLFRGGETQYF. The CDR3, as DNA: TGTGCCAGCAGTTTATTTAGGGGAGGGGAGACCCAGTACTTC.

This rearrangement joins TRBV30 to TRBJ1-4; D might be TRBD1 (5 bases). This CDR3 is built from 13 residues. The ends were cut back, 2 bases at V and 16 bases at J, with 20 bases in the middle. Germline CDR1 reads GTSNPN; CDR2 reads SVGIG (reference sequence). The DNA of the CDR3 is TGTGCCTGGAGTACCGGGCCACGCGGTGGGACGTTTTTT. Amino acid sequence: CAWSTGPRGGTFF.

The chain uses TRBV7-9 and TRBJ1-3; 10 nucleotides line up with TRBD1. The junction had 4 bases not matched to a gene; V was cut back by 5 bases and J by 0 bases. Germline V gene sequence: CDR1 SEHNR, CDR2 FQNEAQ (reference sequence). The CDR3 length is 16 residues. The CDR3 sequence is CASSLRQGASGNTIYF. CDR3 bases: TGTGCCAGCAGCCTGAGACAGGGGGCCTCTGGAAACACCATATATTTT.

In its sample, this clone was seen once. V gene TRBV30 combines with J gene TRBJ2-6; D remains unclear. This CDR3 comprises 14 residues. The germline V gene encodes CDR1 GTSNPN and CDR2 SVGIG (reference sequence). Trimming removed 6 bases at V and 0 bases at J, with 9 bases between. In DNA form, the CDR3 reads TGTGCCTGCACAAGCCCCTCTGGGGCCAACGTCCTGACTTTC. It specifies CACTSPSGANVLTF.

This chain joins TRBV5-6 and TRBJ2-7; D is possibly TRBD2 (5 bases). The CDR3 spans 13 residues. Germline V gene lookup returns CDR1 SGHDT and CDR2 YYEEEE. Between the trimmed V and J ends, which lost 2 bases and 6 bases, there was a span of 12 bases. The CDR3 DNA is TGTGCCAGCAGCTTAGGGCGGGCGCCCGAGCAGTACTTC. Protein product: CASSLGRAPEQYF.